Following are 28 T cell receptor beta chains from one sample sequenced in a study of OX40 agonist ivuxolimab in advanced cancers. Assay used: immunoSEQ multiplex PCR; TCRdb lists only in-frame clones, some missing. This table holds 72,000 or so clones, approximately 89% found once. Here the sequenced sample was CD4+ or CD8+ T cells sorted from blood, taken in a trial of the OX40 agonist ivuxolimab. All receptors come from an adult with an advanced solid tumor such as melanoma, head and neck, liver or kidney cancer.

This chain joins TRBV5-1 and TRBJ1-3; a weak D match, TRBD1 (6 bases). CDR3 size: 16 residues. V was trimmed by 2 bases and J by 0 bases, leaving 12 bases between them. The germline CDR1 and CDR2 sequences are SGHRS and YFSETQ. The CDR3 protein is CASSLRGPRSGNTIYF. The CDR3 DNA follows: TGCGCCAGCAGCTTACGGGGGCCTCGCTCTGGAAACACCATATATTTT.

V and J are TRBV2 and TRBJ1-4; D unresolved. Looked up from germline, CDR1 is SNHLY and CDR2 is FYNNEI. This CDR3 spans 15 amino acids. V was pared by 4 bases and J by 8 bases, with 17 bases between. This CDR3 is CASSVSFLEGEKLFF. The CDR3 DNA reads as TGTGCCAGCAGTGTAAGCTTCCTTGAAGGGGAAAAACTGTTTTTT. The full variable domain, rest sourced from reference TRBV2 and TRBJ1-4, is EPEVTQTPSHQVTQMGQEVILRCVPISNHLYFYWYRQILGQKVEFLVSFYNNEISEKSEIFDDQFSVERPDGSNFTLKIRSTKLEDSAMYFCASSVSFLEGEKLFFGSGTQLSVL.

The CDR3 DNA sequence: TGTGCCAGCAGTTACTCTGGCACGGATGAAAAACTGTTTTTT. This gives the protein CASSYSGTDEKLFF. The chain links TRBV6-5 to TRBJ1-4; D is uncertain. CDR1 and CDR2 (germline): MNHEY, SVGAGI. CDR3 length equals 14 residues. V lost 0 bases and J 6 bases, leaving 8 bases between the germline ends.

V and J are TRBV11-2 and TRBJ2-6; D remains ambiguous. This CDR3 region has 14 residues. The germline V gene has CDR1 SGHAT and CDR2 FQNNGV. The germline V and J ends were trimmed by 4 bases and 3 bases, with 7 bases remaining between them. DNA for the CDR3: TGTGCCAGCAGCTACGTACGTGGGGCCAACGTCCTGACTTTC. It translates to CASSYVRGANVLTF.

On this clone: The junction and the germline gene differ at one end; a read error may be behind it. V and J are TRBV5-6 and TRBJ1-1; D gene uncertain. CDR3 length equals 12 residues. Per germline, CDR1 SGHDT and CDR2 YYEEEE. CDR3: CASSLDGSEAFF. The CDR3 DNA reads as TGTGCCAGCAGTTTGGACGGTTCTGAAGCTTTCTTT.

The chain links TRBV2 to TRBJ2-3; no clear D. The CDR3 spans 14 residues. Trimming left V 6 bases short and J 2 bases short, with 12 bases between. In germline, CDR1 is SNHLY, CDR2 FYNNEI. CDR3 DNA: TGTGCCAGCAGCGCGACAATGAACACAGATACGCAGTATTTT. This encodes CASSATMNTDTQYF.

V is TRBV19 and J is TRBJ1-5; tentatively, D is TRBD1 (6 bases). Germline-derived CDR1 and CDR2 are LNHDA and SQIVND (reference sequence). V was cut by 3 bases and J by 2 bases, with 11 bases left in between. There are 15 residues in the CDR3. CDR3 in DNA: TGTGCCAGTAGTATCTGGGGGCGCGGCAATCAGCCCCAGCATTTT. Protein: CASSIWGRGNQPQHF. Full variable domain (outside the CDR3, taken from reference TRBV19 and TRBJ1-5): DGGITQSPKYLFRKEGQNVTLSCEQNLNHDAMYWYRQDPGQGLRLIYYSQIVNDFQKGDIAEGYSVSREKKESFPLTVTSAQKNPTAFYLCASSIWGRGNQPQHFGDGTRLSIL.

The gene calls are TRBV19 and TRBJ1-5; 7 nucleotides agree with TRBD1. This CDR3 spans 17 amino acids. V was pared by 2 bases and J by 4 bases, with 11 bases of the junction left unmatched. Germline V gene lookup returns CDR1 LNHDA and CDR2 SQIVND (reference sequence). Here the CDR3 reads CASSIKRGQGGNQPQHF. The CDR3 region has the DNA TGTGCCAGTAGTATAAAAAGAGGGCAGGGGGGAAATCAGCCCCAGCATTTT.

This rearrangement joins TRBV6-5 to TRBJ2-5, with D possibly called TRBD1 or TRBD2 (5 bases each). The closer fit of TRBJ2-7 to the DNA end suggests the J call may be wrong. Germline values: CDR1 MNHEY, CDR2 SVGAGI. The CDR3 totals 13 residues. The CDR3 DNA reads TGTGCCAGCACCGGGACCAACGGGTACGAGCAGTACTTC. This encodes CASTGTNGYEQYF.

The chain joins TRBV19 to TRBJ2-3; D is undetermined. Trimming took off 6 bases at V and 2 bases at J, with 9 bases between the two ends. The CDR3 spans 13 residues. The germline gives CDR1 LNHDA, CDR2 SQIVND (reference sequence). CDR3 nucleotide sequence: TGTGCCAGTAGGCGCCAGTCCACAGATACGCAGTATTTT. Its protein product is CASRRQSTDTQYF.

The chain has TRBV5-1 and TRBJ2-5, with TRBD2 matching over 13 bases. The CDR3 has 18 amino acids. Germline V gene sequence: CDR1 SGHRS, CDR2 YFSETQ. The trim removed 0 bases at V and 3 bases at J, leaving 8 bases unmatched. The CDR3 protein is CASSLGTSGSPGKETQYF. In DNA form, the CDR3 reads TGCGCCAGCAGCTTGGGGACTAGCGGGAGCCCGGGGAAAGAGACCCAGTACTTC.

V and J are TRBV19 and TRBJ2-1; D unresolved. In germline, CDR1 is LNHDA, CDR2 SQIVND (reference sequence). CDR3 length: 15 amino acids. V lost 0 bases and J 0 bases, leaving 6 bases between the germline ends. The CDR3 sequence: CASSIDLYSYNEQFF. The CDR3 DNA reads as TGTGCCAGTAGTATAGACCTTTACTCCTACAATGAGCAGTTCTTC.

The rearrangement joins TRBV6-6 to TRBJ2-3; no clear D. The CDR3 is 11 residues long. The germline V gene encodes CDR1 MNHNY and CDR2 SVGAGI (reference sequence). V gave up 4 bases and J gave up 5 bases, with 4 bases separating them. The chain's CDR3 is CASSWEDTQYF. The CDR3 nucleotides read TGTGCCAGCAGTTGGGAAGATACGCAGTATTTT.

The V and J genes are TRBV20-1 and TRBJ2-2, with D unclear. CDR1 is DFQATT, CDR2 SNEGSKA, per germline (reference sequence). V lost 2 bases to trimming and J lost 2 bases, with 0 bases between them. The CDR3 extends over 11 amino acids. For the CDR3, the DNA is TGCAGTGCTAGAAACACCGGGGAGCTGTTTTTT. It translates to CSARNTGELFF.

CDR3 sequence reads: CASSYQGLADTQYF. CDR3 coding DNA: TGTGCCAGCAGTTACCAGGGGCTCGCAGATACGCAGTATTTT. The V gene is TRBV6-5, the J gene TRBJ2-3; tentatively, D is TRBD1 (6 bases). CDR1 and CDR2 from the germline V gene are MNHEY and SVGAGI. Trimming pared 2 bases from V and 4 bases from J, leaving 10 bases between. The CDR3 consists of 14 residues.

The chain employs TRBV19 and TRBJ1-2; possible D gene TRBD1, 6 bases. The germline CDR1 and CDR2 sequences are LNHDA and SQIVND (reference sequence). Trimming removed 6 bases from V and 4 bases from J, with 15 bases in between. The CDR3 has 14 amino acids. CDR3 nucleotide sequence: TGTGCCAGTAGGATCAGGGGCGGCGGCTATGGCTACACCTTC. Translating gives CASRIRGGGYGYTF.

The chain couples TRBV7-8 to TRBJ1-1; 9 bases map to TRBD1. Germline-derived CDR1 and CDR2 are SGHVS and FQNEAQ. V dropped 4 bases and J dropped 12; count of bases not matched to a gene: 6. CDR3 length equals 12 residues. The DNA of the CDR3 is TGTGCCAGCAGCTCAACGGACAGGGGAACTTTCTTT. Translated, it gives CASSSTDRGTFF.

The rearrangement joins TRBV19 to TRBJ1-3; D call uncertain. Per germline, CDR1 LNHDA and CDR2 SQIVND (reference sequence). The CDR3 is 15 residues long. V was clipped by 9 bases and J by 0 bases, with 15 bases between them. This CDR3 reads CASLDRPFSGNTIYF. DNA for the CDR3: TGTGCCAGCTTGGACCGGCCTTTCTCTGGAAACACCATATATTTT.

The rearrangement uses TRBV14 and TRBJ1-2; D might be TRBD1 (6 bases). Germline lookup yields CDR1 SGHDN and CDR2 FVKESK. The length of the CDR3 is 17 residues. Trimming removed 6 bases at V and 4 bases at J, with 24 bases between. CDR3 region: CASRWGYLTGTLYGYTF. The CDR3 bases are TGTGCCAGCAGGTGGGGGTACCTGACAGGAACCCTCTATGGCTACACCTTC. Filled out from reference TRBV14 and TRBJ1-2, the complete variable domain reads EAGVTQFPSHSVIEKGQTVTLRCDPISGHDNLYWYRRVMGKEIKFLLHFVKESKQDESGMPNNRFLAERTGGTYSTLKVQPAELEDSGVYFCASRWGYLTGTLYGYTFGSGTRLTVV.

The chain couples TRBV2 to TRBJ2-2, with 8 bases matching TRBD1. Germline V gene sequence: CDR1 SNHLY, CDR2 FYNNEI. CDR3 length: 13 amino acids. V shed 4 bases and J 7 bases; nucleotides not matched to a gene: 2. The CDR3 loop reads CASSGTGNGELFF. The CDR3 coding sequence is TGTGCCAGCAGTGGGACAGGGAACGGGGAGCTGTTTTTT. Complete variable domain (other parts from reference TRBV2 and TRBJ2-2): EPEVTQTPSHQVTQMGQEVILRCVPISNHLYFYWYRQILGQKVEFLVSFYNNEISEKSEIFDDQFSVERPDGSNFTLKIRSTKLEDSAMYFCASSGTGNGELFFGEGSRLTVL.

This chain uses TRBV5-1 with TRBJ1-1; 7 bases fit TRBD1. Germline V gives CDR1 SGHRS, CDR2 YFSETQ. The CDR3 is made up of 14 amino acids. V shed 4 bases and J 1 base; nucleotides not matched to a gene: 4. CDR3 nucleotides: TGCGCCAGCAGCCTGGACAGGTCGAACACTGAAGCTTTCTTT. As protein: CASSLDRSNTEAFF.

As to this clone: One end of the junction varies from germline; a read error may be responsible. The chain has TRBV4-1 and TRBJ1-1; D not resolved. From germline, CDR1 is MGHRA and CDR2 YSYEKL. The CDR3 sequence is 14 residues long. The CDR3 here is CASSQEGSNTEAFF. The CDR3 DNA reads as TGTGCCAGCAGCCAAGAAGGATCGAACACTGAAGCTTTCTTT.

This clone was seen just once. The chain joins TRBV5-1 to TRBJ1-1; possible D gene TRBD1, 6 bases. With 1 base removed from V and 5 bases from J, the gap between germline ends came to 9 bases. The germline gives CDR1 SGHRS, CDR2 YFSETQ. This CDR3 contains 13 residues. CDR3 in DNA: TGCGCCAGCAGCTTGCTGACAGGAACTGAAGCTTTCTTT. Its translation is CASSLLTGTEAFF. Together with reference TRBV5-1 and TRBJ1-1, the CDR3 gives the full variable domain: KAGVTQTPRYLIKTRGQQVTLSCSPISGHRSVSWYQQTPGQGLQFLFEYFSETQRNKGNFPGRFSGRQFSNSRSEMNVSTLELGDSALYLCASSLLTGTEAFFGQGTRLTVV.

The chain is built from TRBV18 and TRBJ1-1; D call uncertain. CDR1 and CDR2 from the germline V gene are KGHSH and LQKENI. V lost 3 bases and J lost 1, with 15 bases in between. This CDR3 region has 16 residues. The CDR3 protein is CASSPHQEVWNTEAFF. As DNA, the CDR3 is TGTGCCAGCTCACCTCATCAGGAGGTTTGGAACACTGAAGCTTTCTTT.

In regard to this clone: Other DNA variants within this sample encode the same CDR3. This chain uses TRBV9 with TRBJ1-1; 8 nucleotides match TRBD1. The CDR3 is 15 residues long. Trimming at V came to 5 bases and at J to 5 bases, leaving 11 bases not matched to a gene. Germline V CDR1 and CDR2: SGDLS, YYNGEE. The chain's CDR3 is CASSGAGTGVTEAFF. In DNA, the CDR3 is TGTGCCAGCAGTGGAGCTGGGACAGGTGTAACTGAAGCTTTCTTT.

This chain links TRBV19 with TRBJ2-1; D is uncertain. The CDR3 totals 11 residues. V was clipped by 5 bases and J by 9 bases, with 8 bases between them. In germline, CDR1 is LNHDA, CDR2 SQIVND (reference sequence). The CDR3 coding sequence is TGTGCCAGTAGTGTCAGAGGTGAGCAGTTCTTC. Its translation is CASSVRGEQFF.

The chain is built from TRBV19 and TRBJ1-1; D may be TRBD1 (5 bases). Germline assignment: CDR1 LNHDA and CDR2 SQIVND (reference sequence). This CDR3 is 15 amino acids long. V was shortened by 10 bases and J by 2 bases, with 20 bases between the two germline ends. The CDR3 bases are TGTGCCAAGTCCCGACAGACGGTTGGAAACACTGAAGCTTTCTTT. This translates into CAKSRQTVGNTEAFF.

The rearrangement joins TRBV6-5 to TRBJ2-5, with no clear D. CDR1 is MNHEY and CDR2 is SVGAGI in the germline V gene. CDR3 length: 14 amino acids. V was clipped by 0 bases and J by 5 bases, with 10 bases between them. The CDR3 sequence: CASSYSLGLETQYF. The CDR3 nucleotides read TGTGCCAGCAGTTACTCTCTAGGGCTCGAGACCCAGTACTTC.